This T cell receptor beta chain stems from a study of control samples from healthy donors and cancer patients. CDR3 length: 16 residues. Germline CDR1 SGHRS, CDR2 YFSETQ. V shed 0 bases, J shed 1 base, and the junction held 5 bases outside the gene matches. This clone was found once. Clones were sequenced by immunoSEQ multiplex PCR, and TCRdb holds only the in-frame ones, with some missing. The sample yields about 34,000 clones, about 85% seen once. This rearrangement joins TRBV5-1 to TRBJ2-3, with 7 bases identical to TRBD1. The origin of this receptor is a woman between 35 and 50 years old with lung cancer. Sequences were obtained from PBMCs. The CDR3: CASSLVAGGGTDTQYF. The DNA for the CDR3 is TGCGCCAGCAGCTTGGTTGCAGGGGGTGGCACAGATACGCAGTATTTT.